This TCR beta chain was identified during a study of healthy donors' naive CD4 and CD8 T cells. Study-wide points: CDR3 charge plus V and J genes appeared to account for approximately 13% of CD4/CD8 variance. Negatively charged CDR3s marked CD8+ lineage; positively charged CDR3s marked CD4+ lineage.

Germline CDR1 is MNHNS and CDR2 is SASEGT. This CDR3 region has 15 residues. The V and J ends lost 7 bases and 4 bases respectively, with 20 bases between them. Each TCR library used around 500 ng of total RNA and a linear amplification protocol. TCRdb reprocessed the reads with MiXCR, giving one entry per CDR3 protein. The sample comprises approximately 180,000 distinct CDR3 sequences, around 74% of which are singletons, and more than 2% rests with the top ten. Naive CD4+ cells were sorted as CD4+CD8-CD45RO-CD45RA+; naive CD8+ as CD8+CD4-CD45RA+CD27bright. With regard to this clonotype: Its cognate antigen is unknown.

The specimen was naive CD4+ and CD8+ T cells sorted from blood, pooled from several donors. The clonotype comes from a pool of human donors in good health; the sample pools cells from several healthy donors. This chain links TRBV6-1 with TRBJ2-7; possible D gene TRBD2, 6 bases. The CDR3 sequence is CASTVLAAKAYEQYF. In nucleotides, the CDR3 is TGTGCCAGCACCGTGTTAGCGGCAAAGGCGTACGAGCAGTACTTC.